This T cell receptor (beta chain) appears in the sequencing data of a study of T cells in Graves' hyperthyroidism and ophthalmopathy. In its sample, this clonotype was seen many times. What it binds is not known. Study-wide points: In the blood, most expanded thyroid clonotypes above 0.001 appeared as well. The authors' 13 V-J model separated ophthalmopathy from stable hyperthyroidism.

Amplification of TCR beta CDR3 regions used RNA as the template. First-round RT-PCR of the TCR CDR3 relied on the HTBI primer set. TCRdb recomputed calls from the multiplex PCR reads with MiXCR, one row per CDR3 protein. The data hold hundreds of thousands of distinct CDR3 sequences, with about 15% observed a single time. Patients aged 18 to 65 had newly diagnosed hyperthyroidism lasting under 2 months. Sequenced material: blood. The sequence derives from a woman aged 18-30 years with Graves' hyperthyroidism.

The CDR3 DNA follows: TGTGCCAGCAGTTTATTCCCCCACAGGGGTGGATCCTACGAGCAGTACTTC. Protein sequence: CASSLFPHRGGSYEQYF. The chain couples TRBV28 to TRBJ2-7; 7 nucleotides align to TRBD1. The V gene's germline CDR1 is MDHEN and CDR2 SYDVKM. CDR3 size: 17 residues. J gave up 1 base and V 1 base, and 10 bases lay outside the gene matches. Together with reference TRBV28 and TRBJ2-7, the CDR3 gives the full variable domain: DVKVTQSSRYLVKRTGEKVFLECVQDMDHENMFWYRQDPGLGLRLIYFSYDVKMKEKGDIPEGYSVSREKKERFSLILESASTNQTSMYLCASSLFPHRGGSYEQYFGPGTRLTVT.